The entry below describes one T cell receptor (beta chain). What it recognizes is unknown. Data came from immunoSEQ multiplex PCR; TCRdb stores just in-frame clones and leaves some out. The sample records 50,000 to 65,000 clones, around 80% being singletons. This record comes from a study of T cells in localized non-small cell lung cancer. Whole-study results and caveats: Adjacent lung tissue had a median about 50 of the top 100 clones found in the tumor. Analysis by sequencing included only one tumor region, so heterogeneity remains possible. Adjacent uninvolved lung tissue had the highest T cell clonality, exceeding tumor.

V shed 0 bases and J shed 5 bases, with 10 bases lying between them. Germline CDR1 reads SNHLY; CDR2 reads FYNNEI. The CDR3 has 14 amino acids. The source was PBMCs, collected before any cancer treatment. The chain carries TRBV2 and TRBJ1-2; D is unresolved. The TCR was taken from a woman aged 40 to 75 with stage II lung adenocarcinoma. The CDR3: CASSEAAVVYGYTF. The CDR3 DNA follows: TGTGCCAGCAGTGAAGCGGCGGTGGTATATGGCTACACCTTC.